The rows below give T cell receptor beta chains drawn from one sample of a study of STAT3 mutations in large granular lymphocyte leukemia. Repertoires were generated with immunoSEQ multiplex PCR, while TCRdb's copy carries only in-frame clones and drops some. The data show 3,500 to 5,000 clones, about four fifths seen once. The sequenced sample consisted of peripheral blood mononuclear cells. These receptors were obtained from a middle-aged man with T-cell large granular lymphocyte leukemia. Some clones in this sample may be carry-over from other donors' samples. Both conserved end residues are part of each CDR3. Fields, in order: D gene, clone size, J gene, V gene, CDR3 DNA, CDR3 protein. A D gene is named only where the DNA matches it firmly. Clone sizes are given selectively: once, few, many, or a class where the clone is expanded.

>.|.|TRBJ1-1|TRBV7-9
TGTGCCAGCAGCTTATATGGGGGTGAAGCTTTCTTT
CASSLYGGEAFF
>TRBD1|.|TRBJ1-2|TRBV5-1
TGCGCCAGCAGCCCGAAGACAGGGGCTAACTATGGCTACACCTTC
CASSPKTGANYGYTF
>.|.|TRBJ1-5|TRBV7-8
TGTGCCAGCAGCCCCCGGGGGGGAGGACAGCCCCAGCATTTT
CASSPRGGGQPQHF
>TRBD1|.|TRBJ1-2|TRBV15
TGTGCCACCAGCAGACCACGGACAGGGGTATATGGCTACACCTTC
CATSRPRTGVYGYTF
>TRBD2|.|TRBJ2-5|TRBV5-4
TGTGCCAGCAGCTTGGCGGGACTAGCGGGGGGGCCGGAGACCCAGTACTTC
CASSLAGLAGGPETQYF
>.|.|TRBJ1-2|TRBV29-1
TGCAGCGTTGAAGCCGGATCAGAGGGGCCTGGCTATGGCTACACCTTC
CSVEAGSEGPGYGYTF
>.|.|TRBJ2-5|TRBV7-8
TGTGCCAGCAGCTTGCCCGGGCTCCAAGAGACCCAGTACTTC
CASSLPGLQETQYF
>TRBD2|.|TRBJ2-2|TRBV12-5
TGTGCTAGTGGTTCTACTAGCGGGGGGGCAAGCATTACCGGGGAGCTGTTTTTT
CASGSTSGGASITGELFF
>TRBD1|.|TRBJ1-1|TRBV18
TGTGCCAGCTCACCACATAGGACAGGGTCCTTTGGCACTGAAGCTTTCTTT
CASSPHRTGSFGTEAFF
>.|large|TRBJ2-1|TRBV30
TGTGCCTGGAGTGTATACAATGAGCAGTTCTTC
CAWSVYNEQFF
>.|.|TRBJ1-1|TRBV7-9
TGTGCCAGCAGCTTAAGTAACAGCGGTGAAGCTTTCTTT
CASSLSNSGEAFF
>.|.|TRBJ2-3|TRBV7-6
TGTGCCAGCAGCTTAGGGGGTGGCTCTACGACAGATACGCAGTATTTT
CASSLGGGSTTDTQYF
>TRBD1|.|TRBJ1-3|TRBV5-1
TGCGCCAGCAGCCCTCGACAGGGCCTTAGCTCTGGAAACACCATATATTTT
CASSPRQGLSSGNTIYF
>.|.|TRBJ1-1|TRBV5-1
TGCGCCAGCAGCTTGGAATCTGCAGGGACCACTGAAGCTTTCTTT
CASSLESAGTTEAFF
>TRBD1|.|TRBJ1-2|TRBV19
TGTGCCAGTAGTATCCGGCGGGGGACAGGAGATGGCTACACCTTC
CASSIRRGTGDGYTF
>.|.|TRBJ2-7|TRBV5-6
TGTGCCAGCAGCTTGGGGCCCGGGAGCTACGAGCAGTACTTC
CASSLGPGSYEQYF
>TRBD1|.|TRBJ1-1|TRBV5-1
TGCGCCAGCAGCTTGGGTACAGGGGCCCCTGAAGCTTTCTTT
CASSLGTGAPEAFF
>TRBD1|once|TRBJ2-7|TRBV5-6
TGTGCCAGCAGCCCAGGGGACAGATCCTACGAGCAGTACTTC
CASSPGDRSYEQYF
>TRBD2|.|TRBJ2-6|TRBV10-2
TGCGCCAGCAGTGAGTTGGGGGGGGATCCCAACTCTGGGGCCAACGTCCTGACTTTC
CASSELGGDPNSGANVLTF
>.|.|TRBJ2-7|TRBV6-5
TGTGCCAGCAGTTACTCGCAGCTTTACGAGCAGTACTTC
CASSYSQLYEQYF
>.|.|TRBJ2-7|TRBV10-2
TGCGCCAGCGGAAGGAGGGGAAGGGACGAGCAGTACTTC
CASGRRGRDEQYF
>.|.|TRBJ1-1|TRBV5-1
TGCGCCAGCCGTAAAACAGATAACACTGAAGCTTTCTTT
CASRKTDNTEAFF
>.|.|TRBJ2-1|TRBV5-1
TGCGCCAGCAGCTTGGCCGGGGGCGTCGCCCATGGGGGGCTGGCGATCTACAATGAGCAGTTCTTC
CASSLAGGVAHGGLAIYNEQFF
>.|.|TRBJ2-1|TRBV5-4
TGTGCCAGCAGTACAGCAGCTAATGAGCAGTTCTTC
CASSTAANEQFF
>TRBD1|.|TRBJ2-3|TRBV5-4
TGTGCCAGCAGCTTCAAATCCGGGACAGGGCCCTCCACAGATACGCAGTATTTT
CASSFKSGTGPSTDTQYF
>TRBD2|.|TRBJ2-5|TRBV6-6
TGTGCCAGCAGTTACTCGAGCCAGCGGGGGGGGGAGACCCAGTACTTC
CASSYSSQRGGETQYF
>.|.|TRBJ2-6|TRBV19
TGTGCCAGTAGGGGGGGGGCCAACGTCCTGACTTTC
CASRGGANVLTF
>TRBD2|.|TRBJ2-3|TRBV4-3
TGCGCCAGCAGCCAATGGACTAGCGGGGGGGCAGGTGATACGCAGTATTTT
CASSQWTSGGAGDTQYF
>TRBD2|once|TRBJ2-3|TRBV5-5
TGTGCCAGCAGCTCCCTCTTAGCGGGGGGTCGGGATACGCAGTATTTT
CASSSLLAGGRDTQYF
>.|.|TRBJ1-3|TRBV5-1
TGCGCCAGCAGCTTGGTCGGCTCTGGAAACACCATATATTTT
CASSLVGSGNTIYF
>.|.|TRBJ1-2|TRBV10-3
TGTGCCATCAGTGGGGAGCGGAACTATGGCTACACCTTC
CAISGERNYGYTF
>TRBD1|.|TRBJ1-2|TRBV7-2
TGTGCCAGCAGCTGGGACCCCGGGACAGCATCTAACTATGGCTACACCTTC
CASSWDPGTASNYGYTF
>.|.|TRBJ2-5|TRBV27
TGTGCCAGCAGTTGGGGATGGCAGGGAGCGGGCCTGAAAGAGACCCAGTACTTC
CASSWGWQGAGLKETQYF
>.|.|TRBJ1-1|TRBV6-5
TGTGCCAGCAGTTACCTAGGATCGAACACTGAAGCTTTCTTT
CASSYLGSNTEAFF
>.|few|TRBJ1-1|TRBV5-4
TGTGCCAGCAGCTCGGATCGGGGTAGATGGAACACTGAAGCTTTCTTT
CASSSDRGRWNTEAFF
>.|.|TRBJ2-7|TRBV27
TGTGCCAGCAGTTTAGGTAACCCCTACGAGCAGTACTTC
CASSLGNPYEQYF
>TRBD1|.|TRBJ1-1|TRBV5-1
TGCGCCAGCAGCGCGACAGGGTCGGACACTGAAGCTTTCTTT
CASSATGSDTEAFF
>TRBD1|.|TRBJ1-2|TRBV5-1
TGCGCCAGCAGCCAGGGGGCTGGAGGGGGCTACACCTTC
CASSQGAGGGYTF
>TRBD2|.|TRBJ2-5|TRBV7-2
TGTGCCAGCAGCTTCAGGCGGGGGAGCGGGGGGGAGACCCAGTACTTC
CASSFRRGSGGETQYF
>.|.|TRBJ1-6|TRBV7-9
TGTGCCAGCAGCCCACAGGGAAAGGGATATAATTCACCCCTCCACTTT
CASSPQGKGYNSPLHF
>.|.|TRBJ1-6|TRBV6-6
TGTGCCAGCTGTAAGGGCTTAGGGTCACCCCTCCACTTT
CASCKGLGSPLHF
>.|.|TRBJ1-5|TRBV2
TGTGCCAGCAGTGAAGATTGGACGGGAAATCAGCCCCAGCATTTT
CASSEDWTGNQPQHF
>TRBD1|.|TRBJ2-5|TRBV7-2
TGTGCCAGCAGCCCCGAGGACAGGCCAGGGACCCAGTACTTC
CASSPEDRPGTQYF
>.|.|TRBJ1-6|TRBV7-2
TGTGCCAGCAGCTCTGGGGTAGGACAGCCTTATAATTCACCCCTCCACTTT
CASSSGVGQPYNSPLHF
>TRBD1|.|TRBJ1-2|TRBV29-1
TGCAGCGCCTTACAGGGGGGCTATGGCTACACCTTC
CSALQGGYGYTF
>.|.|TRBJ1-2|TRBV9
TGTGCCAGCAGCGTAGACGACTATGGCTACACCTTC
CASSVDDYGYTF
>.|once|TRBJ2-3|TRBV18
TGTGCCAGCTCTTCCCCTTTAGATACGCAGTATTTT
CASSSPLDTQYF
>.|.|TRBJ2-7|TRBV7-2
TGTGCCAGCAGCTTAGGTGGCAGAGGCTACGAGCAGTACTTC
CASSLGGRGYEQYF
>.|.|TRBJ2-7|TRBV6-6
TGTGCCAGCAGTTACTCGTACAGGGGGGGGCAGTACTTC
CASSYSYRGGQYF
>.|.|TRBJ1-6|TRBV28
TGTGCCAGCAGCCGAAGTCTTTCACCCCTCCACTTT
CASSRSLSPLHF
>TRBD1|.|TRBJ2-7|TRBV29-1
TGCAGCGTTCACAGGGGTGGAAATTACGAGCAGTACTTC
CSVHRGGNYEQYF
>TRBD1|.|TRBJ1-1|TRBV5-1
TGCGCCAGCAGCTTGACAGGGGGCACTGAAGCTTTCTTT
CASSLTGGTEAFF
>.|.|TRBJ1-2|TRBV18
TGTGCCAGCTCACCACCTGGGGGTACCCATGGCTACACCTTC
CASSPPGGTHGYTF
>.|.|TRBJ2-7|TRBV5-1
TGCGCCAGCAGCTTGGGTGGCCGTATCTCCTACGAGCAGTACTTC
CASSLGGRISYEQYF
>.|.|TRBJ1-2|TRBV28
TGTGCCAGCAGTTCCTCGAGGACGGGTTATGGCTACACCTTC
CASSSSRTGYGYTF
>.|few|TRBJ1-5|TRBV7-9
TGTGCCAGCAGCACGTTCGCGGAGATTCGGCAGCCCCAGCATTTT
CASSTFAEIRQPQHF